This is a list of T cell receptor beta chains from one sample in a study of T cells in Graves' hyperthyroidism and ophthalmopathy. TCRdb used MiXCR to reprocess the multiplex PCR reads, holding one entry per CDR3 protein. The sample lists about 540,000 distinct CDR3 sequences, more than 45% occurring once. The sequenced sample was peripheral blood or thyroid tissue (not recorded which). These receptor sequences come from a woman aged 18-35 years with Graves' hyperthyroidism. Both conserved end residues are part of each CDR3. Fields, in order: D gene, J gene, V gene, clone size, CDR3 DNA, CDR3 protein. The D gene is left open where the match is weak. Not all rows give a size; the values are once, few, many and, for expanded clones, a class.

.,TRBJ2-7,TRBV3-1,many,TGTGCCAGCAGCGACCCCGACTACTACGAGCAGTACTTC,CASSDPDYYEQYF
.,TRBJ2-2,TRBV20-1,.,TGCAGTGCTAGACCCCCGATTTTAGGGACCGGGGAGCTGTTTTTT,CSARPPILGTGELFF
TRBD1,TRBJ2-3,TRBV2,few,TGTGCCAGCAGCGCGGACAGGGGGGACACAGATACGCAGTATTTT,CASSADRGDTDTQYF
.,TRBJ1-2,TRBV9,many,TGTGCCAGCAGCGGTGAAGGCAGGGGTCAATCCTATGGCTACACCTTC,CASSGEGRGQSYGYTF
TRBD1,TRBJ1-2,TRBV2,many,TGTGCCAGCAGTGCCGACAGGGGCGCCTATGGCTACACCTTC,CASSADRGAYGYTF
.,TRBJ2-7,TRBV4-3,.,TGCGCCAGCAGCCAAGATCGTGAGCGGGCCTCCTACGAGCAGTACTTC,CASSQDRERASYEQYF
TRBD2,TRBJ2-2,TRBV5-1,.,TGCGCCAGCAGCTTGGAGGCAGCGGGAGGGCCCGCCACCGGGGAGCTGTTTTTT,CASSLEAAGGPATGELFF
.,TRBJ2-6,TRBV7-9,.,TGTGCCAGCAGCTTAGCGTTCACAGGGAGCTCTGGGGCCAACGTCCTGACTTTC,CASSLAFTGSSGANVLTF
.,TRBJ1-2,TRBV10-3,.,TGTGCCATCAGACTTACCCTAGAACGCTCTAACTATGGCTACACCTTC,CAIRLTLERSNYGYTF
.,TRBJ2-2,TRBV5-6,many,TGTGCCAGCAGCTTGGCGGCAGCCAACACCGGGGAGCTGTTTTTT,CASSLAAANTGELFF
.,TRBJ2-5,TRBV6-4,.,TGTGCCAGCAGTCCTTCCTTCCAAGAGACCCAGTACTTC,CASSPSFQETQYF
TRBD1,TRBJ2-7,TRBV29-1,.,TGCAGCGTTGATGGACAGGGACGCCTTGGGCAGTACTTC,CSVDGQGRLGQYF
.,TRBJ2-5,TRBV29-1,many,TGCAGCGTTGAAGTGGCAGGGCGAAAAGAGACCCAGTACTTC,CSVEVAGRKETQYF
.,TRBJ1-5,TRBV2,many,TGTGCCAGCAGTGATAGGATGGAAGCGTCAGGTGATCCCAATCAGCCCCAGCATTTT,CASSDRMEASGDPNQPQHF
.,TRBJ1-4,TRBV11-2,.,TGTGCCAGCAGCTCAGACTCCACCGGGGAAGGTGAAAAACTGTTTTTT,CASSSDSTGEGEKLFF
.,TRBJ2-5,TRBV9,.,TGTGCCAGCAGCGTAGGTAGCAGGACCTGGGAGACCCAGTACTTC,CASSVGSRTWETQYF
.,TRBJ1-2,TRBV5-1,many,TGCGCCAGCAGCTTTGCAGAGACTAACTATGGCTACACCTTC,CASSFAETNYGYTF
.,TRBJ2-7,TRBV7-9,.,TGTGCCAGCCTCGCCGGGAGCTCCTACGAGCAGTACTTC,CASLAGSSYEQYF
.,TRBJ2-7,TRBV7-2,many,TGTGCCAGCAGCATAGACGGCGGGACCGCGTACGAGCAGTACTTC,CASSIDGGTAYEQYF
.,TRBJ1-4,TRBV15,.,TGTGCCACCAGCAGCTTGGAACAGGGCGATGAAAAACTGTTTTTT,CATSSLEQGDEKLFF
.,TRBJ1-1,TRBV19,many,TGTGCCAGTTCCTCCAAGGGGTACACTGAAGCTTTCTTT,CASSSKGYTEAFF
.,TRBJ1-1,TRBV16,many,TGTGCCAGCAGCCAATTTAGGGCTGAGGGTGGCAACACTGAAGCTTTCTTT,CASSQFRAEGGNTEAFF
TRBD1,TRBJ2-5,TRBV29-1,.,TGCAGCATGAGGACAGGGAAAGAGACCCAGTACTTC,CSMRTGKETQYF
.,TRBJ1-2,TRBV5-8,many,TGTGCCAGCAGCCCCACCTTCGGATATGGCTACACCTTC,CASSPTFGYGYTF
TRBD2,TRBJ2-7,TRBV10-1,.,TGCGCACCGGGAGGGTCCTACGAGCAGTACTTC,CAPGGSYEQYF
.,TRBJ2-5,TRBV7-9,.,TGTGCCAGCAGCTCAACTAGCTTC,CASSSTSF